Listed here are 15 T cell receptor beta chains from one sample, sequenced in a study of PD-1 blockade in classical Hodgkin lymphoma. Described time point: cycle 4 day 1 (C4D1), after less than 7 weeks of nivolumab. Every patient relapsed after autologous stem cell transplantation, and brentuximab vedotin exposure varied. Assay: immunoSEQ multiplex PCR; the TCRdb copy retains only in-frame clones and omits some. The sample has tens of thousands of clones, roughly nine tenths seen once. The sample consisted of peripheral blood mononuclear cells (PBMCs), taken before the fourth cycle of nivolumab. The receptors come from a human donor with classical Hodgkin lymphoma.

The rearrangement uses TRBV21-1 and TRBJ1-2. TRBV21-1 is a pseudogene locus. This CDR3 contains 14 residues. Here the CDR3 DNA reads TGTGCCAGCAGCTCTCGGGGGCAGGGAGGCGGCTACACCTTC. Translating it yields CASSSRGQGGGYTF.

The genes are TRBV18 and TRBJ1-4; D gene ambiguous. This CDR3 is 13 amino acids long. V gave up 1 base and J gave up 6 bases, with 6 bases separating them. CDR1 is KGHSH and CDR2 is LQKENI in the germline V gene. CDR3 coding DNA: TGTGCCAGCTCACCACGTGGGTATGAAAAACTGTTTTTT. Protein product: CASSPRGYEKLFF.

The V and J genes are TRBV7-3 and TRBJ1-1, with D perhaps matching TRBD1 (6 bases). The V and J ends lost 7 bases and 6 bases respectively, with 18 bases between them. The CDR3 spans 14 residues. Germline-derived CDR1 and CDR2 are SGHTA and FQGTGA. The CDR3 spells CASKASGGSAEAFF. For the CDR3, the DNA is TGTGCCAGCAAAGCCTCGGGGGGCAGCGCTGAAGCTTTCTTT.

This chain connects TRBV7-2 to TRBJ1-4, with TRBD1 matching over 7 bases. The CDR3 length is 16 residues. The germline CDR1 and CDR2 sequences are SGHTA and FQGNSA. V trimming: 5 bases; J trimming: 8 bases; junction bases outside the gene matches: 14. CDR3 in amino acids: CASSPGLGGAREKLFF. The CDR3 nucleotides are TGTGCCAGCAGCCCCGGTTTAGGGGGCGCAAGGGAAAAACTGTTTTTT.

This clone occurred once. The chain is built from TRBV27 and TRBJ2-1, with 8 bases lining up with TRBD2. The CDR3 covers 16 residues. Germline assignment: CDR1 MNHEY and CDR2 SMNVEV (reference sequence). V lost 6 bases to trimming and J lost 4 bases; unmatched junction nucleotides: 11. The CDR3 DNA sequence: TGTGCCAGCAGGGTCGGGTACAGCGGGGGTTACAATGAGCAGTTCTTC. It codes for CASRVGYSGGYNEQFF.

The V gene is TRBV5-1, the J gene TRBJ2-2, with D perhaps assigned TRBD1 or TRBD2 (5 bases each). Trimming removed 0 bases at V and 7 bases at J, with 7 bases between. Germline V gene lookup returns CDR1 SGHRS and CDR2 YFSETQ. This CDR3 region has 13 residues. In DNA form, the CDR3 reads TGCGCCAGCAGCTTGGCTGGGGGCGGGGAGCTGTTTTTT. Translating gives CASSLAGGGELFF. The whole variable domain, remainder taken from reference TRBV5-1 and TRBJ2-2, is KAGVTQTPRYLIKTRGQQVTLSCSPISGHRSVSWYQQTPGQGLQFLFEYFSETQRNKGNFPGRFSGRQFSNSRSEMNVSTLELGDSALYLCASSLAGGGELFFGEGSRLTVL.

This sequence joins TRBV27 and TRBJ1-1, with D possibly matching TRBD1 (5 bases). This CDR3 region has 14 residues. Trimming took 5 bases from V and 4 from J, leaving 14 bases between them. The V gene's germline CDR1 is MNHEY and CDR2 SMNVEV (reference sequence). The CDR3 region is CASSPGGRRTEAFF. CDR3 sequence (DNA): TGTGCCAGCAGTCCCGGGGGTCGGCGCACTGAAGCTTTCTTT.

V is TRBV28 and J is TRBJ1-6, with a weak D call TRBD1 (5 bases). Germline V gene data show CDR1 as MDHEN and CDR2 as SYDVKM. The CDR3 extends over 15 amino acids. The ends were cut back, 7 bases at V and 9 bases at J, with 19 bases in the middle. The CDR3 coding sequence is TGTGCCAGCACCGCCCTCGGGGGACGAGGTTCACCCCTCCACTTT. This encodes CASTALGGRGSPLHF. Using reference TRBV28 and TRBJ1-6 for the parts outside the CDR3, the full variable domain is DVKVTQSSRYLVKRTGEKVFLECVQDMDHENMFWYRQDPGLGLRLIYFSYDVKMKEKGDIPEGYSVSREKKERFSLILESASTNQTSMYLCASTALGGRGSPLHFGNGTRLTVT.

CDR3 residues: CASSFSPVLGTANTEAFF. CDR3 coding DNA: TGTGCCAGCAGTTTTAGTCCCGTTTTGGGGACCGCGAACACTGAAGCTTTCTTT. The chain carries TRBV28 and TRBJ1-1; TRBD1 is a possible D gene (5 bases). Germline CDR1 is MDHEN and CDR2 is SYDVKM. V lost 3 bases, J lost 1 base, and 21 bases lay in between. The CDR3 contains 18 residues.

The chain uses TRBV25-1 and TRBJ1-6; D unresolved. V lost 7 bases and J 10 bases, leaving 17 bases between the germline ends. This CDR3 region has 14 residues. Germline V lookup: CDR1 MGHDK, CDR2 SYGVNS. The CDR3 protein is CASNRPKSGSPLHF. CDR3 DNA: TGTGCCAGCAACCGCCCTAAATCGGGCTCACCCCTCCACTTT.

CDR3 amino acids: CASSETGGASYGYTF. CDR3 sequence (DNA): TGTGCCAGCAGTGAAACAGGGGGTGCCAGCTATGGCTACACCTTC. V gene TRBV6-1 combines with J gene TRBJ1-2; 8 bases align to TRBD1. The V gene's germline CDR1 is MNHNS and CDR2 SASEGT. The CDR3 length is 15 residues. Losses at the gene ends were 2 bases for V and 4 bases for J; bases not matched to a gene: 6.

V is TRBV7-9 and J is TRBJ2-7; maybe TRBD2 (5 bases). V lost 1 base and J lost 2, with 6 bases in between. The germline V gene encodes CDR1 SEHNR and CDR2 FQNEAQ (reference sequence). The CDR3 runs to 13 residues. CDR3 sequence reads: CASSLVGAYEQYF. The CDR3 DNA is TGTGCCAGCAGCTTAGTCGGGGCCTACGAGCAGTACTTC. Variable domain in full (rest from reference TRBV7-9 and TRBJ2-7): DTGVSQNPRHKITKRGQNVTFRCDPISEHNRLYWYRQTLGQGPEFLTYFQNEAQLEKSRLLSDRFSAERPKGSFSTLEIQRTEQGDSAMYLCASSLVGAYEQYFGPGTRLTVT.

V is TRBV7-9 and J is TRBJ2-2; 7 nucleotides align to TRBD1. V shed 2 bases and J 3 bases; nucleotides not matched to a gene: 6. Germline CDR1 is SEHNR and CDR2 is FQNEAQ (reference sequence). CDR3 length: 16 residues. CDR3 nucleotide sequence: TGTGCCAGCAGCTTAAGCACAGGGGTGGACACCGGGGAGCTGTTTTTT. It translates to CASSLSTGVDTGELFF.

This clone has a single count. The J gene is TRBJ2-3, the V gene TRBV7-8, with a tentative D call TRBD1 (6 bases). The CDR3 is made up of 17 amino acids. Germline-derived CDR1 and CDR2 are SGHVS and FQNEAQ. Trimming took 1 base from V and 1 from J, leaving 15 bases between them. The CDR3 protein is CASSLVLQGRGTDTQYF. DNA of the CDR3: TGTGCCAGCAGCTTAGTACTACAGGGCCGGGGCACAGATACGCAGTATTTT.

The CDR3 nucleotides read TGTGCCAGCACACACGGGGGGGCGGTGGATACGCAGTATTTT. Its translation is CASTHGGAVDTQYF. The J gene is TRBJ2-3, the V gene TRBV7-8; the match to TRBD2 covers 8 bases. Germline CDR1 and CDR2: SGHVS and FQNEAQ. The CDR3 sequence is 14 residues long. Germline trimming cut 7 bases from V and 6 bases from J; bases unmatched to any gene: 9.